This entry lists 23 T cell receptor beta chains sequenced from one sample in a study of cytomegalovirus exposure and HLA in healthy donors. Repertoires were generated with immunoSEQ multiplex PCR, while TCRdb's copy carries only in-frame clones and drops some. Of roughly 120,000 clones listed, about 90% are singletons. Material: PBMCs. The receptors stem from a man in his thirties or forties in good health and CMV-seronegative.

The chain is built from TRBV18 and TRBJ2-2; the match to TRBD1 covers 9 bases. Germline assignment: CDR1 KGHSH and CDR2 LQKENI. J gave up 10 bases and V 3 bases, and 6 bases lay outside the gene matches. This CDR3 has 14 amino acids. The DNA of the CDR3 is TGTGCCAGCTCACCGGCCGGGACAGGGACGGAGCTGTTTTTT. It codes for CASSPAGTGTELFF.

The chain employs TRBV19 and TRBJ1-2, with 8 positions matching TRBD1. The CDR3 covers 13 residues. Germline CDR1 is LNHDA and CDR2 is SQIVND (reference sequence). Trimming at V came to 4 bases and at J to 8 bases, leaving 6 bases not matched to a gene. The CDR3 DNA follows: TGTGCCAGTAGTACGCAGGGGGCCCGCGGCTACACCTTC. Translating it yields CASSTQGARGYTF.

The V gene is TRBV5-1, the J gene TRBJ1-2; D might be TRBD1 (5 bases). CDR1 is SGHRS and CDR2 is YFSETQ in the germline V gene. Between the trimmed V and J ends, which lost 3 bases and 3 bases, there was a span of 12 bases. The CDR3 consists of 14 residues. CDR3 DNA sequence: TGCGCCAGCAGCTGGACCGACAGCGACTATGGCTACACCTTC. The encoded protein is CASSWTDSDYGYTF.

The genes are TRBV5-1 and TRBJ1-1; 8 nucleotides align to TRBD1. The germline V gene encodes CDR1 SGHRS and CDR2 YFSETQ. The CDR3 runs to 12 residues. With V trimmed by 1 base and J by 11 bases, 4 bases remained unmatched. CDR3 nucleotides: TGCGCCAGCAGCTTGCAGGGGGCAGGGGCTTTCTTT. This translates into CASSLQGAGAFF.

CDR3 sequence: CASSRTGERSPLHF. CDR3 in DNA: TGTGCCAGCTCACGGACAGGGGAGCGTTCACCCCTCCACTTT. The chain joins TRBV18 to TRBJ1-6; TRBD1 matches at 9 bases. Trimming removed 4 bases from V and 9 bases from J; junction bases left unmatched: 4. The CDR3 runs 14 residues. Germline lookup yields CDR1 KGHSH and CDR2 LQKENI. The variable domain in full, with the rest retrieved from reference TRBV18 and TRBJ1-6, is NAGVMQNPRHLVRRRGQEARLRCSPMKGHSHVYWYRQLPEEGLKFMVYLQKENIIDESGMPKERFSAEFPKEGPSILRIQQVVRGDSAAYFCASSRTGERSPLHFGNGTRLTVT.

J is TRBJ2-3 and V is TRBV9, with 10 bases matching TRBD2. CDR1 and CDR2 (germline): SGDLS, YYNGEE. V was clipped by 0 bases and J by 4 bases; unmatched bases: 5. The CDR3 totals 16 residues. The CDR3 sequence is CASSVESAGGSDTQYF. The CDR3 DNA is TGTGCCAGCAGCGTAGAGTCAGCGGGGGGGTCAGATACGCAGTATTTT. Together with reference TRBV9 and TRBJ2-3, the CDR3 gives the full variable domain: DSGVTQTPKHLITATGQRVTLRCSPRSGDLSVYWYQQSLDQGLQFLIQYYNGEERAKGNILERFSAQQFPDLHSELNLSSLELGDSALYFCASSVESAGGSDTQYFGPGTRLTVL.

This clone was seen more than once but under ten times. The rearrangement links TRBV7-2 to TRBJ2-7; D not resolved. The V gene lost 5 bases and the J gene lost 0 bases, with 11 bases spanning the gap. This CDR3 is 14 amino acids long. Germline CDR1 and CDR2: SGHTA and FQGNSA. This CDR3 is CASSPTRSSYEQYF. The DNA of the CDR3 is TGTGCCAGCAGCCCAACGAGGAGCTCCTACGAGCAGTACTTC.

This chain connects TRBV11-3 to TRBJ1-1; no clear D gene. The germline V gene has CDR1 SGHNT and CDR2 YENEEA. Trimming removed 5 bases at V and 0 bases at J, with 25 bases between. This CDR3 is 19 amino acids long. Here the CDR3 DNA reads TGTGCCAGCAGCCGTCCTGCGGAGGCGGTCTATGATATGAACACTGAAGCTTTCTTT. Translating gives CASSRPAEAVYDMNTEAFF. Full variable domain (missing parts from reference TRBV11-3 and TRBJ1-1): EAGVVQSPRYKIIEKKQPVAFWCNPISGHNTLYWYLQNLGQGPELLIRYENEEAVDDSQLPKDRFSAERLKGVDSTLKIQPAELGDSAVYLCASSRPAEAVYDMNTEAFFGQGTRLTVV.

This chain links TRBV6-1 with TRBJ1-2; perhaps TRBD1 as D (5 bases). The CDR3 has 13 amino acids. V was pared by 4 bases and J by 8 bases, with 14 bases between. Germline V gives CDR1 MNHNS, CDR2 SASEGT. The CDR3, as DNA: TGTGCCAGCAGTGTTTGGGGCGCGGAGGGCTACACCTTC. This translates into CASSVWGAEGYTF.

The J gene is TRBJ2-5, the V gene TRBV27; 9 bases map to TRBD2. The germline gives CDR1 MNHEY, CDR2 SMNVEV (reference sequence). The CDR3 totals 17 residues. Trimming took 4 bases from V and 5 from J; bases not matched to a gene: 14. CDR3 sequence: CASSSPRGGGALETQYF. CDR3 nucleotides: TGTGCCAGCAGTTCCCCCCGGGGCGGGGGGGCCCTCGAGACCCAGTACTTC.

The gene calls are TRBV6-1 and TRBJ2-7; 7 bases match TRBD1. This CDR3 has 14 residues. Germline V CDR1 and CDR2: MNHNS, SASEGT. The V gene end was trimmed by 4 bases and the J gene end by 2 bases; junction bases not matched to a gene: 5. CDR3 DNA: TGTGCCAGCAGTGGACGGACAGGAACCTACGAGCAGTACTTC. This encodes CASSGRTGTYEQYF.

The count of this clone is one. This sequence joins TRBV29-1 and TRBJ1-2; D is possibly TRBD1 (6 bases). The germline V gene has CDR1 SQVTM and CDR2 ANQGSEA. The CDR3 is 15 amino acids. V was cut by 6 bases and J by 0 bases, with 17 bases left in between. CDR3 in DNA: TGCAGCGTAACCCGGACAGACAAAGCTAACTATGGCTACACCTTC. It translates to CSVTRTDKANYGYTF.

This sequence joins TRBV5-4 and TRBJ1-4; 9 bases match TRBD1. Unmatched junction bases numbered 2, after V lost 0 bases and J lost 5 bases. Germline values: CDR1 SGHNT, CDR2 YYREEE (reference sequence). This CDR3 is 15 amino acids long. CDR3 sequence reads: CASSLVGQGNEKLFF. The CDR3 bases are TGTGCCAGCAGCTTGGTAGGACAGGGGAATGAAAAACTGTTTTTT.

This chain uses TRBV19 with TRBJ2-7, with no clear D. The CDR3 spans 11 residues. Looked up from germline, CDR1 is LNHDA and CDR2 is SQIVND (reference sequence). The ends were cut back, 7 bases at V and 7 bases at J, with 11 bases in the middle. The CDR3 nucleotides are TGTGCCAGTACTTCCGGTTGGGAGCAGTACTTC. Its protein is CASTSGWEQYF.

The chain combines TRBV7-9 with TRBJ1-6; D gene uncertain. Germline values: CDR1 SEHNR, CDR2 FQNEAQ (reference sequence). This CDR3 spans 14 amino acids. V dropped 5 bases and J dropped 4 bases, with 9 bases sitting between them. CDR3 in amino acids: CASSPEGYNSPLHF. CDR3 DNA sequence: TGTGCCAGCAGCCCAGAGGGATATAATTCACCCCTCCACTTT. Together with reference TRBV7-9 and TRBJ1-6, the CDR3 gives the full variable domain: DTGVSQNPRHKITKRGQNVTFRCDPISEHNRLYWYRQTLGQGPEFLTYFQNEAQLEKSRLLSDRFSAERPKGSFSTLEIQRTEQGDSAMYLCASSPEGYNSPLHFGNGTRLTVT.

The J gene is TRBJ1-6, the V gene TRBV18; TRBD1 agrees at 9 bases. Unmatched junction bases numbered 4, after V lost 4 bases and J lost 3 bases. Germline loops: CDR1 KGHSH, CDR2 LQKENI. CDR3 length: 16 amino acids. DNA of the CDR3: TGTGCCAGCTCACGCGGGACAGGGCGCTATAATTCACCCCTCCACTTT. It translates to CASSRGTGRYNSPLHF.

V and J are TRBV5-1 and TRBJ1-3, with 9 nucleotides matching TRBD1. Trimming took 2 bases from V and 4 from J; bases not matched to a gene: 10. The CDR3 sequence is 17 residues long. CDR1 and CDR2 from the germline V gene are SGHRS and YFSETQ. The chain's CDR3 is CASSLRPGTGNGNTIYF. For the CDR3, the DNA is TGCGCCAGCAGCTTACGTCCCGGGACAGGGAACGGAAACACCATATATTTT.

The chain recombines TRBV10-3 with TRBJ2-7; tentatively, D is TRBD1 (6 bases). Germline assignment: CDR1 ENHRY and CDR2 SYGVKD. Trimming cost V 5 bases and J 2 bases, with 16 bases left between them. The CDR3 is 15 amino acids. CDR3 nucleotide sequence: TGTGCCATCAGTCATAGTACAGGGTCCCCCTACGAGCAGTACTTC. Protein sequence: CAISHSTGSPYEQYF.

The rearrangement joins TRBV2 to TRBJ2-1; D gene uncertain. The CDR3 has 13 amino acids. The ends were cut back, 4 bases at V and 6 bases at J, with 10 bases in the middle. Germline CDR1 SNHLY, CDR2 FYNNEI. Here the CDR3 DNA reads TGTGCCAGCAGTGTAGTCGTTTCCAATGAGCAGTTCTTC. This codes for CASSVVVSNEQFF.

The chain recombines TRBV7-3 with TRBJ2-7, with 9 bases fitting TRBD1. Germline assignment: CDR1 SGHTA and CDR2 FQGTGA. This CDR3 is built from 14 residues. J lost 6 bases, V lost 5 bases, and 8 bases had no gene match. This chain's CDR3 is CASSRGGQGAEQYF. The CDR3 DNA reads as TGTGCCAGCAGCCGTGGGGGACAGGGTGCCGAGCAGTACTTC.

This clone has a handful of counts. The chain recombines TRBV7-2 with TRBJ1-2; D remains ambiguous. V lost 5 bases, J lost 0 bases, and 7 bases lay in between. CDR1 is SGHTA and CDR2 is FQGNSA in the germline V gene. The CDR3 has 13 amino acids. CDR3 protein: CASSQTANYGYTF. Written as DNA, the CDR3 is TGTGCCAGCAGCCAAACAGCTAACTATGGCTACACCTTC.

The chain carries TRBV18 and TRBJ2-7, with TRBD1 as a possible D gene (6 bases). The length of the CDR3 is 13 residues. Trimming shortened V by 3 bases and J by 5 bases, and 11 bases separated the two germline ends. Germline CDR1 KGHSH, CDR2 LQKENI. The CDR3 sequence is CASSPAGAHEQYF. CDR3 coding DNA: TGTGCCAGCTCACCGGCAGGGGCCCACGAGCAGTACTTC.

The genes are TRBV28 and TRBJ1-2; TRBD1 might be the D (5 bases). This CDR3 is built from 16 residues. Germline lookup yields CDR1 MDHEN and CDR2 SYDVKM. Trimming took 2 bases from V and 8 from J, leaving 21 bases between them. CDR3 coding DNA: TGTGCCAGCAGTTTAAATCTAGGGGTACCTAAGGAGGGCTACACCTTC. Protein product: CASSLNLGVPKEGYTF.